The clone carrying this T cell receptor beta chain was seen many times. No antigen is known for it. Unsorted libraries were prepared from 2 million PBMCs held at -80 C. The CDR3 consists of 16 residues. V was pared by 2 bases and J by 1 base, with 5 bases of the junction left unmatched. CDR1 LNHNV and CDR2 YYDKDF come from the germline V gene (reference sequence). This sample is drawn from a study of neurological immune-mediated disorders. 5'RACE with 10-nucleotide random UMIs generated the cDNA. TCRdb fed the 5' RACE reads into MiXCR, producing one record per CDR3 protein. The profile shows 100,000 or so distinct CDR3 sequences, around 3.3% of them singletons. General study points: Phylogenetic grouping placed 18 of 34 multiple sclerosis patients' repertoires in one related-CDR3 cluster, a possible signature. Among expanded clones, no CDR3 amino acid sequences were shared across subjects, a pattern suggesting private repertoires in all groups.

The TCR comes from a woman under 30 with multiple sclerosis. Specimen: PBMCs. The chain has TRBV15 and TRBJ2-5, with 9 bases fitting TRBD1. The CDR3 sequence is CATSRPATGGQETQYF. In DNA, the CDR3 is TGTGCCACCAGCAGACCAGCGACAGGGGGCCAAGAGACCCAGTACTTC. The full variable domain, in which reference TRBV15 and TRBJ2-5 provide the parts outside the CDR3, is DAMVIQNPRYQVTQFGKPVTLSCSQTLNHNVMYWYQQKSSQAPKLLFHYYDKDFNNEADTPDNFQSRRPNTSFCFLDIRSPGLGDTAMYLCATSRPATGGQETQYFGPGTRLLVL.